These 9 T cell receptor beta chains originate from one sample sequenced in a study of blood T cell repertoires in COVID-19. The table came from immunoSEQ multiplex PCR; TCRdb's copy has only in-frame clones and leaves some out. The table has around 250,000 clones, roughly nine tenths seen once. The sample consisted of PBMCs or T cells enriched from blood (not recorded which). These TCRs come from a human donor in a cohort exposed to, infected with or recovered from COVID-19 (not recorded which). The donor label of this sample is uncertain.

As for this clone: Additional DNA sequences in this sample encode the identical CDR3. The chain combines TRBV7-9 with TRBJ1-1; 9 bases agree with TRBD1. The CDR3 has 14 residues. CDR1 and CDR2 from the germline V gene are SEHNR and FQNEAQ (reference sequence). V lost 5 bases and J lost 4; bases outside the gene matches: 5. The CDR3 nucleotides read TGTGCCAGCAGCACCGGACAGGGGAGCACTGAAGCTTTCTTT. Residues: CASSTGQGSTEAFF.

The chain carries TRBV6-5 and TRBJ1-6; D not certain. Per the germline V gene, CDR1 is MNHEY and CDR2 is SVGAGI. The CDR3 length is 12 residues. Trimming stripped 6 bases from V and 14 bases from J, with 14 bases between. This chain's CDR3 is CASSPGEVTLHF. The CDR3 DNA follows: TGTGCCAGCAGCCCCGGGGAGGTGACCCTCCACTTT.

The genes are TRBV19 and TRBJ1-4, with 7 bases that match TRBD1. The CDR3 has 16 residues. Germline CDR1 is LNHDA and CDR2 is SQIVND (reference sequence). V shed 5 bases, J shed 8 bases, and the junction held 14 bases outside the gene matches. Here the CDR3 DNA reads TGTGCCAGTAGTCACCGGGACAGATTTCCACAGGAAAAACTGTTTTTT. Amino acid sequence: CASSHRDRFPQEKLFF.

This chain joins TRBV5-1 and TRBJ2-2; 10 nucleotides match TRBD2. This CDR3 comprises 15 residues. Germline lookup yields CDR1 SGHRS and CDR2 YFSETQ. V lost 2 bases, J lost 5 bases, and 3 bases stayed unmatched. Here the CDR3 reads CASSFLAGVTGELFF. The CDR3 DNA reads TGCGCCAGCAGCTTTCTAGCGGGGGTTACCGGGGAGCTGTTTTTT.

The V gene is TRBV7-2, the J gene TRBJ2-3; D call uncertain. Germline V gives CDR1 SGHTA, CDR2 FQGNSA. V lost 1 base to trimming and J lost 0 bases, with 11 bases between them. The CDR3 has 16 amino acids. CDR3 in DNA: TGTGCCAGCAGCTTAGACAGACACCCTAGCACAGATACGCAGTATTTT. This translates into CASSLDRHPSTDTQYF.

The chain links TRBV3-1 (or the pseudogene TRBV3-2) to TRBJ1-4; maybe TRBD1 (5 bases). The germline V gene encodes CDR1 LGHDT and CDR2 YNNKEL (reference sequence). The CDR3 consists of 16 residues. V dropped 3 bases and J dropped 3 bases, with 14 bases sitting between them. The CDR3 DNA follows: TGTGCCAGCAGCCAGTTAACGGGGGGGTCTAATGAAAAACTGTTTTTT. This codes for CASSQLTGGSNEKLFF.

This sequence joins TRBV6-5 and TRBJ1-6; TRBD1 aligns across 7 bases. The trim removed 6 bases at V and 5 bases at J, leaving 4 bases unmatched. Germline assignment: CDR1 MNHEY and CDR2 SVGAGI. CDR3 size: 14 residues. The CDR3: CASSLGQNNSPLHF. Written as DNA, the CDR3 is TGTGCCAGCAGCCTGGGACAGAATAATTCACCCCTCCACTTT.

The V gene is TRBV30, the J gene TRBJ1-3, with D perhaps matching TRBD1 (6 bases). The V gene lost 2 bases and the J gene lost 2 bases, with 10 bases spanning the gap. The CDR3 extends over 14 amino acids. Germline loops: CDR1 GTSNPN, CDR2 SVGIG (reference sequence). Written as DNA, the CDR3 is TGTGCCTGGAGTTGGGACATAACTGGAAACACCATATATTTT. Translated, it gives CAWSWDITGNTIYF.

The V gene is TRBV9, the J gene TRBJ2-1; D may be TRBD2 (6 bases). CDR3 length: 12 amino acids. V was clipped by 2 bases and J by 9 bases, with 9 bases between them. CDR1 is SGDLS and CDR2 is YYNGEE in the germline V gene. The DNA of the CDR3 is TGTGCCAGCAGCGTGCTCGGGGGTGAGCAGTTCTTC. Its protein is CASSVLGGEQFF.